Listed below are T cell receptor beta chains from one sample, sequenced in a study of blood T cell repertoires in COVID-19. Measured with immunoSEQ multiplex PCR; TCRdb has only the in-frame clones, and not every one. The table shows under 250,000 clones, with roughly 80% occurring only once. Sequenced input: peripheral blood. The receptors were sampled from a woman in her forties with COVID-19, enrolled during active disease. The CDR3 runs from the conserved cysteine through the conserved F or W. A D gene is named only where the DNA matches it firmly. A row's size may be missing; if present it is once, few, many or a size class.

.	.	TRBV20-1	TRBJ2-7	CSAREDEQYF	TGCAGTGCTAGGGAGGACGAGCAGTACTTC
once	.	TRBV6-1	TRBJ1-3	CASSEGRSGNTIYF	TGTGCCAGCAGTGAAGGGCGGAGTGGAAACACCATATATTTT
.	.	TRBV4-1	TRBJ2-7	CASSQASSYEQYF	TGCGCCAGCAGCCAGGCTAGCTCCTACGAGCAGTACTTC
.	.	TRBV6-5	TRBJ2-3	CASSHPVGDTQYF	TGTGCCAGCAGCCACCCTGTCGGGGATACGCAGTATTTT
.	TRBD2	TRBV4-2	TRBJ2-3	CASSQPGQGLAGSDTQYF	TGTGCCAGCAGCCAACCCGGTCAGGGACTAGCGGGTTCGGATACGCAGTATTTT
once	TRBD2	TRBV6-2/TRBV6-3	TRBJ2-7	CASSYGTSGYEQYF	TGTGCCAGCAGTTACGGGACTAGCGGCTACGAGCAGTACTTC
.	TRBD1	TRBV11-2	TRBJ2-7	CASTSGTGNYEQYF	TGTGCCAGCACATCTGGGACAGGGAACTACGAGCAGTACTTC
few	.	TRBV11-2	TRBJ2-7	CASSFRTDLYEQYF	TGTGCCAGCAGCTTCCGGACAGACCTCTACGAGCAGTACTTC
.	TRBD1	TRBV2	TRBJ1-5	CASTESGGRNQPQHF	TGTGCCAGCACAGAATCAGGGGGGCGCAATCAGCCCCAGCATTTT
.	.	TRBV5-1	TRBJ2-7	CASSHSRAGEREQYF	TGCGCCAGCAGCCACTCGAGAGCCGGAGAAAGGGAGCAGTACTTC
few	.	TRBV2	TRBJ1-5	CASSGQHVGNQPQHF	TGTGCCAGCAGTGGACAACACGTGGGCAATCAGCCCCAGCATTTT
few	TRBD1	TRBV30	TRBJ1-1	CAWSSAPGGKTEAFF	TGTGCCTGGAGTTCAGCACCAGGGGGTAAAACTGAAGCTTTCTTT
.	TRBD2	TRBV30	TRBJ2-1	CAWSGISGSSYNEQFF	TGTGCCTGGAGTGGGATTAGCGGGAGCTCCTACAATGAGCAGTTCTTC
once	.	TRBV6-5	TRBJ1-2	CASSYGFGGNYGYTF	TGTGCCAGCAGCTACGGCTTTGGGGGGAACTATGGCTACACCTTC
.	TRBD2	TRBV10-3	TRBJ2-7	CAISPGTSGRYEQYF	TGTGCCATCAGTCCCGGGACTAGCGGGAGATACGAGCAGTACTTC
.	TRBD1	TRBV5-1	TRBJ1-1	CASSEDRHSMNTEAFF	TGCGCCAGCAGCGAGGACAGGCACAGCATGAACACTGAAGCTTTCTTT
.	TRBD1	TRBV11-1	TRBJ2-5	CASSTGTGRETQYF	TGTGCCAGCAGCACTGGGACAGGGAGGGAGACCCAGTACTTC
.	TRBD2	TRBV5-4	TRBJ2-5	CASSLGAGEIKTQYF	TGTGCCAGCAGCTTGGGTGCGGGAGAGATAAAGACCCAGTACTTC
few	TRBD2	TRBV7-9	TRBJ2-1	CASSLAGGGASNEQFF	TGTGCCAGCAGCTTAGCTGGCGGGGGGGCCTCCAATGAGCAGTTCTTC
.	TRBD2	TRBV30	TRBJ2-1	CAWSVSGGASEQFF	TGTGCCTGGAGTGTAAGCGGGGGGGCCAGTGAGCAGTTCTTC
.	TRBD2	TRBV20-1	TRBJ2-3	CSASRLAGPDTQYF	TGCAGTGCTAGTCGTCTAGCGGGGCCAGATACGCAGTATTTT
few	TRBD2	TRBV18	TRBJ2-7	CASSSFEGGHGEQYF	TGTGCCAGCTCATCTTTCGAGGGAGGGCACGGCGAGCAGTACTTC
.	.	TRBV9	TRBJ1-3	CASSAPQTIFGNTIYF	TGTGCCAGCAGCGCCCCCCAGACAATTTTTGGAAACACCATATATTTT
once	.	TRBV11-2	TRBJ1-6	CASSPHTPGPTVNSPLHF	TGTGCCAGCAGCCCGCACACCCCTGGGCCAACCGTTAATTCACCCCTCCACTTT
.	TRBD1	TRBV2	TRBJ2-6	CASSRDRDGIGAGANVLTF	TGTGCCAGCAGTAGGGACAGGGATGGAATAGGGGCTGGGGCCAACGTCCTGACTTTC
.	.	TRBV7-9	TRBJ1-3	CASSLQGLSGNTIYF	TGTGCCAGCAGCTTACAGGGCCTCTCTGGAAACACCATATATTTT
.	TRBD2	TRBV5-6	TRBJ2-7	CASSLTSGTYEQYF	TGTGCCAGCAGCTTGACTAGCGGGACCTACGAGCAGTACTTC
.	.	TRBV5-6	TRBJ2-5	CASSSHWGHQETQYF	TGTGCCAGCAGCTCTCATTGGGGGCACCAAGAGACCCAGTACTTC
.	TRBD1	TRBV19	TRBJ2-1	CATRRDRGYNEQFF	TGTGCCACCCGCCGGGACAGGGGGTACAATGAGCAGTTCTTC
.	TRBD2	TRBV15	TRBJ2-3	CATSRGGGLADTQYF	TGTGCCACCAGCAGAGGCGGGGGGCTAGCAGATACGCAGTATTTT
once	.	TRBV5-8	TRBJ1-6	CASSPESYNSPLHF	TGTGCCAGCAGCCCGGAGTCCTATAATTCACCCCTCCACTTT
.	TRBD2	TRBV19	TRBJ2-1	CATRLAGYSYNEQFF	TGTGCCACCAGACTAGCGGGTTACTCCTACAATGAGCAGTTCTTC
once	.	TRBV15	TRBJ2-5	CATNPDIGRTQYF	TGTGCCACCAACCCGGACATCGGTCGAACCCAGTACTTC
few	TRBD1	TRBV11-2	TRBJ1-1	CASSPNTGDTEAFF	TGTGCCAGCAGCCCAAATACAGGGGACACTGAAGCTTTCTTT
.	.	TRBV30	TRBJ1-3	CAWESSGNTIYF	TGTGCCTGGGAGAGCTCTGGAAACACCATATATTTT
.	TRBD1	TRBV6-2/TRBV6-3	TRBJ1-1	CASSPVTGETEAFF	TGTGCCAGCAGCCCGGTGACAGGGGAGACTGAAGCTTTCTTT
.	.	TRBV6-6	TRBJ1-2	CASSREGTSYGYTF	TGTGCCAGCAGTCGCGAGGGTACATCCTATGGCTACACCTTC
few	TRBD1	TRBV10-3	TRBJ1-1	CAISGPGQGGNEAFF	TGTGCCATCAGTGGACCGGGACAGGGGGGAAATGAAGCTTTCTTT
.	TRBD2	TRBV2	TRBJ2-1	CASSSTRLAGGPGEVF	TGTGCCAGCAGTTCCACTCGACTAGCGGGGGGGCCGGGCGAGGTCTTC
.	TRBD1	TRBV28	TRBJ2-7	CASSFNRGRYEQYF	TGTGCCAGCAGTTTTAACAGGGGGCGATACGAGCAGTACTTC
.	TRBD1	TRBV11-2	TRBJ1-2	CASSSQTTDRVYGYTF	TGTGCCAGCAGCTCCCAAACAACGGACAGGGTATATGGCTACACCTTC
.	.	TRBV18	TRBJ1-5	CASSSDGNQPQHF	TGTGCCAGCTCATCCGACGGGAATCAGCCCCAGCATTTT
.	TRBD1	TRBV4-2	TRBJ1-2	CASSQVLGTGYGYTF	TGTGCCAGCAGCCAAGTCCTCGGGACAGGCTATGGCTACACCTTC
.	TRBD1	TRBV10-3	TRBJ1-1	CAIRTDRVEAFF	TGTGCCATCAGGACCGACAGGGTTGAAGCTTTCTTT
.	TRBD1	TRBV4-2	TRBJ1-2	CASSPHRTQQGANYGYTF	TGTGCCAGCAGCCCACACCGTACACAACAGGGGGCCAACTATGGCTACACCTTC
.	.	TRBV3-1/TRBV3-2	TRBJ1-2	CASSQEGGWDYGYTF	TGTGCCAGCAGCCAAGAGGGGGGTTGGGACTATGGCTACACCTTC
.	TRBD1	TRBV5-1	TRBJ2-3	CASSLAVGTAVVDTQYF	TGCGCCAGCAGCTTGGCAGTCGGGACAGCGGTCGTAGATACGCAGTATTTT
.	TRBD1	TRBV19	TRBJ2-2	CATHRGLNTGELFF	TGTGCCACTCACAGGGGGTTGAACACCGGGGAGCTGTTTTTT
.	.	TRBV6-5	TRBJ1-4	CASSYGGVGSKLFF	TGTGCCAGCAGTTACGGGGGGGTCGGGTCAAAACTGTTTTTT
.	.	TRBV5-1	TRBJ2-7	CASSLARGAYEQYF	TGCGCCAGCAGCTTGGCCAGGGGCGCCTACGAGCAGTACTTC
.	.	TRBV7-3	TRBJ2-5	CASSATVDTTQYF	TGTGCCAGCAGCGCGACAGTGGACACGACCCAGTACTTC
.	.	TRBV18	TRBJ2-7	CASSPPSGGDEQYF	TGTGCCAGCTCACCACCGTCAGGAGGGGACGAGCAGTACTTC
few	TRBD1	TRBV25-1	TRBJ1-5	CASSAPQGLGGQPQHF	TGTGCCAGCAGTGCGCCACAGGGGTTGGGTGGTCAGCCCCAGCATTTT
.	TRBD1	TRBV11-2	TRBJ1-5	CASSFTGGNQPQHF	TGTGCCAGCAGCTTTACAGGGGGGAATCAGCCCCAGCATTTT
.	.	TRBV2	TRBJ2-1	CASSEGLGARRNEQFF	TGTGCCAGCAGTGAAGGCTTGGGGGCAAGGCGAAATGAGCAGTTCTTC
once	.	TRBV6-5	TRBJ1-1	CASSYDRSSTEAFF	TGTGCCAGCAGTTACGATCGGTCGAGCACTGAAGCTTTCTTT
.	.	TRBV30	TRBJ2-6	CAWSAPTGNSGANVLTF	TGTGCCTGGAGTGCCCCGACAGGAAACTCTGGGGCCAACGTCCTGACTTTC
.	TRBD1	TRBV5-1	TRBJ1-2	CASSLGRTGDGYTF	TGCGCCAGCAGCTTGGGGAGGACAGGGGATGGCTACACCTTC
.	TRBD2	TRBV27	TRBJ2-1	CASSLRRELYNEQFF	TGTGCCAGCAGTTTAAGGCGGGAGCTATACAATGAGCAGTTCTTC